This T cell receptor (beta chain) was identified in a study of CD8+ T cells in alopecia areata. RNA extraction and reverse transcription yielded cDNA as sequencing template. Here immunoSEQ multiplex PCR was the method, and the copy in TCRdb shows in-frame clones only, minus some. Of 100,000 to 120,000 clones listed, almost 60% are singletons. Study-wide results and caveats: Sequenced scalp T cells also include alphabeta T cells resident in normal skin. It was lesional scalp, especially alopecia totalis/universalis, that showed higher clonality than normal scalp. Relative to mice, TCR sharing across patients was less clear, a difference possibly HLA-related.

Trimming stripped 2 bases from V and 1 base from J, with 14 bases between. This CDR3 comprises 16 residues. The germline V gene has CDR1 MNHNS and CDR2 SASEGT. Of note for this clone: Its antigen remains unknown.

PBMCs yielded sorted CD4+ and CD8+ T cells. J is TRBJ1-1 and V is TRBV6-1; D might be TRBD1 (5 bases). The sequenced sample was CD8+ T cells sorted from blood. The origin of this receptor is a human donor in good health. The CDR3 here is CASSEYVRGGNTEAFF. The DNA of the CDR3 is TGTGCCAGCAGTGAATATGTGCGGGGCGGGAACACTGAAGCTTTCTTT.